The 20 T cell receptor beta chains presented below share a single source sample, sequenced in a study of cytomegalovirus exposure and HLA in healthy donors. It was with 60 Vbeta and 13 Jbeta primers that the PCR ran. Sequenced by immunoSEQ multiplex PCR; TCRdb stores in-frame clones only, minus some. Of approximately 67,000 clones in the sample, 55% to 80% were seen once. Material for sequencing was PBMCs. The receptors originated from a young woman in good health and CMV-seronegative.

The CDR3 DNA reads TGTGCCAGCAGCTTGGGACTAGCGGGGGGGCACTCCTACAATGAGCAGTTCTTC. It is translated as CASSLGLAGGHSYNEQFF. The chain couples TRBV5-6 to TRBJ2-1, with 14 bases that match TRBD2. Germline CDR1 reads SGHDT; CDR2 reads YYEEEE. The CDR3 contains 18 residues. Trimming took 0 bases from V and 0 from J; bases not matched to a gene: 2.

The CDR3 nucleotides are TGTGCCAGCAGCTTAGATTTAACCAGGTCAGGCGAGCAGTACTTC. The encoded protein is CASSLDLTRSGEQYF. The chain uses TRBV7-2 and TRBJ2-7; D unresolved. Looked up from germline, CDR1 is SGHTA and CDR2 is FQGNSA. The CDR3 is 15 amino acids. V dropped 1 base and J dropped 6 bases, with 16 bases sitting between them.

CDR3 residues: CASSHGRGKSTDTQYF. The CDR3 coding sequence is TGTGCCAGCAGTCATGGGCGGGGGAAAAGCACAGATACGCAGTATTTT. The rearrangement links TRBV2 to TRBJ2-3, with 7 positions matching TRBD2. After removal of 5 bases from V and 0 bases from J, the junction contained 8 bases not matched to a gene. Per germline, CDR1 SNHLY and CDR2 FYNNEI. CDR3 length: 16 residues.

The chain couples TRBV7-2 to TRBJ1-2; unclear D gene. The CDR3 has 15 amino acids. Trimming stripped 1 base from V and 6 bases from J, with 15 bases between. Germline V gives CDR1 SGHTA, CDR2 FQGNSA. In DNA, the CDR3 is TGTGCCAGCAGCTTAGTCGGGTTGGGAGTAGATGGCTACACCTTC. Its protein is CASSLVGLGVDGYTF.

This chain joins TRBV6-6 and TRBJ2-1; 11 nucleotides agree with TRBD1. Germline CDR1 and CDR2: MNHNY and SVGAGI (reference sequence). J was trimmed by 8 bases and V by 5 bases; bases with no gene match: 8. The CDR3 is made up of 15 amino acids. CDR3 loop: CASSTRTGGIDEQFF. The CDR3 coding sequence is TGTGCCAGCAGTACACGGACAGGGGGCATCGATGAGCAGTTCTTC.

The rearrangement uses TRBV21-1 and TRBJ2-7; TRBD1 is taken as the D call from the table, unchecked against the DNA. TRBV21-1 is tagged as a pseudogene. The length of the CDR3 is 14 residues. CDR3 residues: CASSTRTGSGEQYF. The CDR3 nucleotides read TGTGCCAGCAGCACCCGGACAGGGTCGGGAGAGCAGTACTTC.

This chain joins TRBV11-3 and TRBJ1-6; D unclear. CDR3 length equals 14 residues. V was shortened by 2 bases and J by 7 bases, with 9 bases between the two germline ends. Germline-derived CDR1 and CDR2 are SGHNT and YENEEA. The CDR3 nucleotides read TGTGCCAGCAGCTTACGGTTAACGAATTCACCCCTCCACTTT. Translation: CASSLRLTNSPLHF.

The rearrangement uses TRBV5-1 and TRBJ1-1, with 7 bases identical to TRBD1. Germline V CDR1 and CDR2: SGHRS, YFSETQ. V gave up 3 bases and J gave up 1 base; unmatched junction bases: 3. This CDR3 contains 14 residues. This CDR3 reads CASSSQGRNTEAFF. CDR3 sequence (DNA): TGCGCCAGCAGCTCACAGGGGAGGAACACTGAAGCTTTCTTT.

V and J are TRBV27 and TRBJ1-5; 8 bases fit TRBD1. The V gene's germline CDR1 is MNHEY and CDR2 SMNVEV (reference sequence). The CDR3 loop spans 13 amino acids. Trimming cost V 4 bases and J 6 bases; bases outside gene matches: 2. CDR3 loop: CASSSRGLQPQHF. The CDR3 nucleotides read TGTGCCAGCAGTTCCAGGGGGCTTCAGCCCCAGCATTTT.

The rearrangement links TRBV28 to TRBJ1-5, with 9 nucleotides matching TRBD1. The CDR3 is 15 amino acids. Germline-derived CDR1 and CDR2 are MDHEN and SYDVKM. V lost 5 bases to trimming and J lost 7 bases; unmatched junction nucleotides: 9. CDR3 bases: TGTGCCAGCAGTCAACGGACAGGGGTCTTCCAGCCCCAGCATTTT. Its protein product is CASSQRTGVFQPQHF.

Of note for this clone: At one end, the junction sequence differs from germline, possibly due to a read error. The V call is TRBV5-1, the J call TRBJ1-4; the D is unclear. CDR3 length: 15 residues. Germline V gives CDR1 SGHRS, CDR2 YFSETQ. The CDR3: CASSNDPTGGEKLFF. Written as DNA, the CDR3 is TGTGCCAGCAGCAACGACCCCACCGGCGGGGAAAAACTGTTTTTT.

This chain uses TRBV11-2 with TRBJ1-5, with unresolved D. Trimming pared 2 bases from V and 7 bases from J, leaving 9 bases between. Germline V CDR1 and CDR2: SGHAT, FQNNGV. The CDR3 loop spans 13 amino acids. CDR3 sequence (DNA): TGTGCCAGCAGCTTAAGTAGAGGACAGCCCCAGCATTTT. This sequence encodes CASSLSRGQPQHF. The whole variable domain, filled in from reference TRBV11-2 and TRBJ1-5, reads EAGVAQSPRYKIIEKRQSVAFWCNPISGHATLYWYQQILGQGPKLLIQFQNNGVVDDSQLPKDRFSAERLKGVDSTLKIQPAKLEDSAVYLCASSLSRGQPQHFGDGTRLSIL.

The CDR3 DNA reads TGTGCCAGCAGTGAACCTGGGGAGGGTCAGCCCCAGCATTTT. Translated: CASSEPGEGQPQHF. The chain has TRBV25-1 and TRBJ1-5; D is uncertain. Germline V gene data show CDR1 as MGHDK and CDR2 as SYGVNS. V lost 2 bases, J lost 6 bases, and 11 bases lay in between. The CDR3 is 14 amino acids.

CDR3 in DNA: TGTGCCAGCAGCCCGCGTGGACAGGGGGCGGAGGAGCAGTACTTC. Translated: CASSPRGQGAEEQYF. This chain links TRBV7-2 with TRBJ2-7; 11 bases are shared with TRBD1. The CDR3 is made up of 15 amino acids. Germline V gene data show CDR1 as SGHTA and CDR2 as FQGNSA. The ends lost 5 bases at V and 7 bases at J; junction bases unmatched: 10.

The rearrangement uses TRBV30 and TRBJ1-6, with TRBD1 matching 8 bases. V was clipped by 5 bases and J by 7 bases; unmatched bases: 7. Germline V gene data show CDR1 as GTSNPN and CDR2 as SVGIG (reference sequence). The CDR3 has 14 amino acids. CDR3 coding DNA: TGTGCCTGGTCTTGGGCAGGGGGCAATTCACCCCTCCACTTT. Protein sequence: CAWSWAGGNSPLHF. Complete variable domain (other parts from reference TRBV30 and TRBJ1-6): SQTIHQWPATLVQPVGSPLSLECTVEGTSNPNLYWYRQAAGRGLQLLFYSVGIGQISSEVPQNLSASRPQDRQFILSSKKLLLSDSGFYLCAWSWAGGNSPLHFGNGTRLTVT.

The genes are TRBV7-2 and TRBJ2-5; D uncertain. V was pared by 5 bases and J by 5 bases, with 15 bases between. Germline CDR1 reads SGHTA; CDR2 reads FQGNSA. CDR3 length: 14 amino acids. The CDR3 coding sequence is TGTGCCAGCAGCCTTGGGCGTTCAGAGGAGACCCAGTACTTC. Amino acids: CASSLGRSEETQYF.

This clone was seen only a few times. This chain uses TRBV5-1 with TRBJ1-1; 8 bases are shared with TRBD1. Germline V CDR1 and CDR2: SGHRS, YFSETQ. The CDR3 runs 15 residues. The V and J ends lost 6 bases and 5 bases, in that order; junction bases with no gene match: 12. CDR3 residues: CASTLRQGMGTEAFF. The CDR3 DNA reads as TGCGCCAGCACCTTACGACAGGGGATGGGGACTGAAGCTTTCTTT.

This clone showed up just once. This chain's CDR3 is CASSLRGNDMDNSPLHF. CDR3 nucleotide sequence: TGTGCCAGCAGCTTAAGAGGGAACGACATGGATAATTCACCCCTCCACTTT. The V call is TRBV7-9, the J call TRBJ1-6; D unclear. The ends were cut back, 2 bases at V and 5 bases at J, with 16 bases in the middle. The CDR3 runs to 17 residues. CDR1 is SEHNR and CDR2 is FQNEAQ in the germline V gene (reference sequence).

This chain joins TRBV7-3 and TRBJ2-3, with 8 bases that match TRBD2. Trimming removed 3 bases from V and 5 bases from J; junction bases left unmatched: 4. Germline assignment: CDR1 SGHTA and CDR2 FQGTGA. This CDR3 has 14 residues. The CDR3 region has the DNA TGTGCCAGCAGCTTTAGCGGGGAAGGAGATACGCAGTATTTT. Its translation: CASSFSGEGDTQYF. Complete variable domain (other parts from reference TRBV7-3 and TRBJ2-3): GAGVSQTPSNKVTEKGKYVELRCDPISGHTALYWYRQSLGQGPEFLIYFQGTGAADDSGLPNDRFFAVRPEGSVSTLKIQRTERGDSAVYLCASSFSGEGDTQYFGPGTRLTVL.

The chain combines TRBV6-5 with TRBJ1-1; 8 positions match TRBD1. This CDR3 comprises 13 residues. The junction had 5 bases not matched to a gene; V was cut back by 8 bases and J by 3 bases. Germline V gene sequence: CDR1 MNHEY, CDR2 SVGAGI. CDR3 nucleotides: TGTGCCAGCCACAGGGGGTTGTACACTGAAGCTTTCTTT. Translating gives CASHRGLYTEAFF.